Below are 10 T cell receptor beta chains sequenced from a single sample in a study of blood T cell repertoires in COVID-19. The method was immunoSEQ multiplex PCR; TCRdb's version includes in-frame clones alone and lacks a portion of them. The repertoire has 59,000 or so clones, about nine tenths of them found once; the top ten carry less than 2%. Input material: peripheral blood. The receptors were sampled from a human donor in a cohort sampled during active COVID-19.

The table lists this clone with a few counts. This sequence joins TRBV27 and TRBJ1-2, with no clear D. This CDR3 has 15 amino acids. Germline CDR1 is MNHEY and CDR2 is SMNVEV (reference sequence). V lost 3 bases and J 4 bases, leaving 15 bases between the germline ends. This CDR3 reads CASSLLLVLAYGYTF. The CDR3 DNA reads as TGTGCCAGCAGTTTGTTATTAGTACTAGCCTATGGCTACACCTTC.

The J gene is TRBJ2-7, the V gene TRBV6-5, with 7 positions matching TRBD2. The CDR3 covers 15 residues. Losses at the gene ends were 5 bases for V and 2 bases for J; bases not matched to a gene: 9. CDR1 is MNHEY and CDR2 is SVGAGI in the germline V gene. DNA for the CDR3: TGTGCCAGCAGTCCACGGACTAGTATAACCTACGAGCAGTACTTC. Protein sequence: CASSPRTSITYEQYF.

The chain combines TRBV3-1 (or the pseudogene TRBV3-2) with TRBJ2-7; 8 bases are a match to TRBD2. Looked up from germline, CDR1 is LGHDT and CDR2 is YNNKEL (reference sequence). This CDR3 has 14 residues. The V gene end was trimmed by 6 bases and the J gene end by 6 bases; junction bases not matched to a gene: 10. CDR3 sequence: CASSLPGLDPEQYF. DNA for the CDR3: TGTGCCAGCAGTTTACCGGGACTAGACCCCGAGCAGTACTTC.

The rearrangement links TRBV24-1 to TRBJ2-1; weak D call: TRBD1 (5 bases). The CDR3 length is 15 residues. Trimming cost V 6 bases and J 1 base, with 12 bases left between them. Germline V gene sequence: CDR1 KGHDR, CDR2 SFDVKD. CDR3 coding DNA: TGTGCCACCAGTACAGGCTTCCCTTCCTACAATGAGCAGTTCTTC. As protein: CATSTGFPSYNEQFF.

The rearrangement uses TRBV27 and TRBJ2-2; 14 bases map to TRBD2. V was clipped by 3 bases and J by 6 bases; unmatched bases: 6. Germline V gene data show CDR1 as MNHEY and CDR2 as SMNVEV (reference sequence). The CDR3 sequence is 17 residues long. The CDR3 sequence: CASSLTSGRAAAGELFF. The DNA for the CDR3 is TGTGCCAGCAGTTTGACTAGCGGGAGGGCCGCGGCCGGGGAGCTGTTTTTT.

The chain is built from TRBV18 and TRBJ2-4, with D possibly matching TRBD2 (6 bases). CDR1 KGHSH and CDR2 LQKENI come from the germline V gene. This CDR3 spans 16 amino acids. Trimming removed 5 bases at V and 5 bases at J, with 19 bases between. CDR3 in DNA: TGTGCCAGCTCATCAAGTAGCGGTTACGGGCAAAACATTCAGTACTTC. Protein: CASSSSSGYGQNIQYF.

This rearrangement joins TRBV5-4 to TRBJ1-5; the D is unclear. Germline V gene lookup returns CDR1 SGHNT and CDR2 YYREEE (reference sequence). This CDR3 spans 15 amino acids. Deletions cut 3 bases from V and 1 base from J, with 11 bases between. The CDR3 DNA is TGTGCCAGCAGCTCCTCGCCGGGAAGCAATCAGCCCCAGCATTTT. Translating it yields CASSSSPGSNQPQHF. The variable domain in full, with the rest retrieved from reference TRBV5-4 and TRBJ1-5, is ETGVTQSPTHLIKTRGQQVTLRCSSQSGHNTVSWYQQALGQGPQFIFQYYREEENGRGNFPPRFSGLQFPNYSSELNVNALELDDSALYLCASSSSPGSNQPQHFGDGTRLSIL.

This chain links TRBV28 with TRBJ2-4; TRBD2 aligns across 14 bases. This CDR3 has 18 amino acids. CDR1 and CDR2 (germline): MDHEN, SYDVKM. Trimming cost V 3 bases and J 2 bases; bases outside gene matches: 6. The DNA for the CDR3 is TGTGCCAGCAGTTTTGGGACTAGCGGGAGTTTGTCCAAAAACATTCAGTACTTC. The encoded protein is CASSFGTSGSLSKNIQYF.

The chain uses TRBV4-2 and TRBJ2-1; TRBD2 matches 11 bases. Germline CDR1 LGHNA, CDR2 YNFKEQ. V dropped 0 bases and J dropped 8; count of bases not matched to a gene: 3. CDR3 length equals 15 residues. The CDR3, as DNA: TGTGCCAGCAGCCAAGATAGCGGGAGGGCCGATGAGCAGTTCTTC. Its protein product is CASSQDSGRADEQFF.

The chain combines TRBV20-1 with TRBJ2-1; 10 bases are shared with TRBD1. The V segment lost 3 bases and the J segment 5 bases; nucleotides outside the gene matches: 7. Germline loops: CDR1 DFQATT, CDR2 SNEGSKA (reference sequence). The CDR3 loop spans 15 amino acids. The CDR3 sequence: CSASKGQGSNNEQFF. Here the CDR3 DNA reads TGCAGTGCTAGTAAGGGACAGGGGTCCAACAATGAGCAGTTCTTC.